This TCR beta chain was sequenced in a study of cytomegalovirus exposure and HLA in healthy donors. Study-wide points: According to an earlier analysis, most TCR beta V segments yielded productive rearrangements about 90% or about 30% of the time.

A remark on this clone: Its antigen is undetermined.

In the PCR, 60 Vbeta and 13 Jbeta primers were used. Profiling relied on immunoSEQ multiplex PCR, and the TCRdb table lists in-frame clones only, not all of them. The sample holds 95,000 to 150,000 clones, around 77% seen once. This CDR3 spans 17 amino acids. Germline CDR1 and CDR2: SGHDT and YYEEEE. Trimming pared 1 base from V and 1 base from J, leaving 15 bases between. The chain recombines TRBV5-6 with TRBJ2-1; maybe TRBD1 (6 bases). This receptor was taken from a man between 18 and 29 years old in good health and CMV-seropositive. Sequencing was done on a sample of PBMCs. The CDR3 protein is CASSLYSGVRSYNEQFF. In nucleotides, the CDR3 is TGTGCCAGCAGCTTGTATTCAGGGGTTAGGTCCTACAATGAGCAGTTCTTC.